Described below is a single TCR beta chain sequence and its context. These data belong to a study of blood T cell repertoires in COVID-19. The CDR3 is 13 amino acids. Germline CDR1 reads SNHLY; CDR2 reads FYNNEI. Trimming took off 3 bases at V and 1 base at J, with 5 bases between the two ends. Assay: immunoSEQ multiplex PCR; the TCRdb copy retains only in-frame clones and omits some. The table records some 320,000 clones, around nine tenths of them present only once. Sequenced material: peripheral blood. The chain is built from TRBV2 and TRBJ2-3, with a possible D match to TRBD2 (5 bases). The origin of this receptor is a woman between 25 and 40 years old with COVID-19, enrolled during active disease. The CDR3 region is CASSEEGTDTQYF. CDR3 coding DNA: TGTGCCAGCAGTGAGGAGGGCACAGATACGCAGTATTTT.